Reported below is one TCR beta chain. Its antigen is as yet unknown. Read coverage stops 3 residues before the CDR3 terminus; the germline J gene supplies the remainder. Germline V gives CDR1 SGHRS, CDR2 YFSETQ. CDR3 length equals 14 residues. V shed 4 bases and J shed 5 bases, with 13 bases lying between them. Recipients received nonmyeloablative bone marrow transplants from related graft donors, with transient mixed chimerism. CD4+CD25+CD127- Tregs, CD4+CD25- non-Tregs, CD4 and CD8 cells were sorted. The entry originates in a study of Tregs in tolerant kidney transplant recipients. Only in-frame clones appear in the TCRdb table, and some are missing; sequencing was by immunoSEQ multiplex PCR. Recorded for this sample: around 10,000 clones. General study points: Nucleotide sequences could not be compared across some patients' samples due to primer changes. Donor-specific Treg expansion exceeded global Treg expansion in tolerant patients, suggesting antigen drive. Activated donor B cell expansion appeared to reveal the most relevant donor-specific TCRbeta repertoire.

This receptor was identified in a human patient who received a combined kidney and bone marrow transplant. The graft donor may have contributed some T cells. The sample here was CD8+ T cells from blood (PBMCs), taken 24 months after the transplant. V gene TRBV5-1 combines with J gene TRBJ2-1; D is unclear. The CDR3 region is CASSESARHNEQFF. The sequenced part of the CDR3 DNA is TGCGCCAGCAGCGAGTCCGCAAGGCACAATGAG.